This paragraph reports one T cell receptor (beta chain). What antigen it recognizes has not been identified. Base qualities are not at hand, and no much larger clone is one base apart. The data were obtained in a study of blood T cell repertoires in COVID-19 (TCRdb year 2020). With respect to the entire study: Collaborator samples came from the United States, Italy and Spain and covered acute and convalescent phases of COVID-19. Samples were obtained from the ongoing ImmuneRACE study (first 160 participants) and from 1,200 or so subjects provided by 6 global collaborators. Deeply sampled blood TCRbeta repertoires from subjects exposed to, actively infected with, or recovered from COVID-19 were included in the dataset. The material from the prospective study consisted of cDNA or gDNA derived from T cells, B-cell-depleted T cells, or PBMCs. The repertoires were released in a freely available public database meant as a resource for research on the immune response to SARS-CoV-2. Where available, HLA class I and class II types were obtained from metadata supplied by the sample provider rather than from assay-based typing. A de-identified subject ID, COVID-19 status, age in years and sex were almost always included in the sample metadata.

TCRbeta CDR3 regions were amplified from genomic DNA using the immunoSEQ Assay, a bias-controlled multiplex PCR. The source study handled its data this way. Nucleated cell counts per sample were estimated from amplification of reference gene primers within the assay. To quantify the absolute abundance of each unique TCRbeta CDR3 rearrangement, sequence reads were collapsed and filtered. Productive Simpson clonality was computed per sample as the square root of Simpson's diversity index over productive rearrangements. Imported from immuneACCESS, the table was reduced by TCRdb to in-frame sequences with V and J called. These copies leave out some clones; in studies compared against another copy, an unresolved V gene accounts for under half, and the cause of the remainder is not known. V, J and clone size are taken as reported in that table, and D and trimming were inferred from the DNA itself. In this sample the table shows roughly 400,000 clones, 75% to 90% of which occur a single time. Of the sample, 1.1% falls within the top ten clones.

The full study reports these points: The amount of clinical and demographic metadata varied by source and participant and was provided uncurated.

CDR1 and CDR2 were assigned from the germline V gene (reference sequence) as PRHDT and FYEKMQ. The CDR3, cysteine through phenylalanine, is 15 amino acids long. CDR3 DNA is the only sequence kept; it has 45 bases, read in frame from the first base. The trim is 0 bases for V and 6 bases for J, with a gap of 11 bases between the germline ends. Enrolling through a virtual design, the prospective study's participants ranged in age from roughly 18 to 95 years and lived across 20 to 30 United States geographic areas. To assign participants to cohorts, the prospective study relied on clinical history that participants themselves reported in a screening survey and a study questionnaire. For ImmuneRACE Cohort 3, a participant was defined as recovered based on two consecutive negative NP/OP PCR tests, clearance by a healthcare professional, or resolution of symptoms. In the prospective study, whole blood, serum and a nasopharyngeal or oropharyngeal swab were collected from each participant by mobile phlebotomists. Prospective study participants could optionally give additional blood draws and questionnaires over a roughly 2-month period. Prospective study blood samples were shipped either frozen or at room temperature before DNA extraction.

The receptor's source is a man aged 25-45 years who had recovered from COVID-19. The sample consisted of PBMCs or T cells enriched from blood (not recorded which). The rearranged chain carries TRBV13 and TRBJ1-4, with the D gene uncertain. Here the CDR3 is given as CASSLGQGGHEKLFF. The base sequence is TGTGCCAGCAGCTTAGGACAAGGAGGACATGAAAAACTGTTTTTT.